Presented here are 3 T cell receptor beta chains from one specimen sequenced in a study of human T cells and chemical hapten exposure. As for time point: healthy volunteer bleed at 2 weeks. Unfractionated whole blood was the source of the extracted total RNA. A single record per CDR3 protein comes from TCRdb applying MiXCR to the RACE reads. The data hold approximately 33,000 distinct CDR3 sequences, with 6.5% to 9% observed a single time. Sequenced sample: whole blood. These receptors all come from a human donor in good health. Some clones in this sample may be carry-over from other donors' samples.

This clonotype came up many times. The rearrangement joins TRBV20-1 to TRBJ2-6; no firm D call. There are 14 residues in the CDR3. CDR1 is DFQATT and CDR2 is SNEGSKA in the germline V gene (reference sequence). Trimming took 6 bases from V and 0 from J, leaving 9 bases between them. CDR3 DNA sequence: TGCAGTGCGGACCTACGCTCTGGGGCCAACGTCCTGACTTTC. Translated: CSADLRSGANVLTF.

This clonotype was counted only a few times. The DNA for the CDR3 is TGTGCCAGCAGTTTAGCGCTCGACGGCTACCCCCAGCATTTT. Its protein product is CASSLALDGYPQHF. V gene TRBV12-3 or TRBV12-4 combines with J gene TRBJ1-5; D is undetermined. CDR3 length: 14 residues. V lost 0 bases to trimming and J lost 10 bases, with 13 bases between them.

This clonotype was observed a handful of times. The J gene is TRBJ2-7, the V gene TRBV7-2, with 10 bases that match TRBD2. Trimming at V came to 3 bases and at J to 4 bases, leaving 6 bases not matched to a gene. Germline V CDR1 and CDR2: SGHTA, FQGNSA. The CDR3 is 15 amino acids. The DNA of the CDR3 is TGTGCCAGCAGCTTGACCGGGACTAGCGATTACGAGCAGTACTTC. Residues: CASSLTGTSDYEQYF.